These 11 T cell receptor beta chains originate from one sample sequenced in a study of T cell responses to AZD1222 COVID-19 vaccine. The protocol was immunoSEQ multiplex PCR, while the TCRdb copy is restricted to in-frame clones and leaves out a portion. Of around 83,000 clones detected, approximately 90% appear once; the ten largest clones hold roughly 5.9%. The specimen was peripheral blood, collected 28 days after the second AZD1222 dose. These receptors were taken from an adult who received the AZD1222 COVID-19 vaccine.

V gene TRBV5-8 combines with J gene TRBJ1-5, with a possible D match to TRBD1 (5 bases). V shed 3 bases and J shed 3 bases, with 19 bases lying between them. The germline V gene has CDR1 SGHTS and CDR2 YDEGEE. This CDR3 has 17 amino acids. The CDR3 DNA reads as TGTGCCAGCAGCTCTGGGGGAGTCAACACCTACAATCAGCCCCAGCATTTT. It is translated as CASSSGGVNTYNQPQHF.

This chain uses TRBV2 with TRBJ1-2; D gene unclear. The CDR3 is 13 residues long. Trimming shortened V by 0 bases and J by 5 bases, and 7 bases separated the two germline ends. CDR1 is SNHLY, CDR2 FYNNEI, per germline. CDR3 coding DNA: TGTGCCAGCAGTGAAGCGCCGGATTATGGCTACACCTTC. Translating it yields CASSEAPDYGYTF.

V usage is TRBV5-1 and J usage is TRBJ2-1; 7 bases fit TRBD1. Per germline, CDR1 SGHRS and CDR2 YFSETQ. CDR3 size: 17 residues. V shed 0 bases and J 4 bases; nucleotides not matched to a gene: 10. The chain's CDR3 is CASSLGTGQSAYNEQFF. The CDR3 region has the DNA TGCGCCAGCAGCTTGGGGACGGGACAGAGTGCTTACAATGAGCAGTTCTTC.

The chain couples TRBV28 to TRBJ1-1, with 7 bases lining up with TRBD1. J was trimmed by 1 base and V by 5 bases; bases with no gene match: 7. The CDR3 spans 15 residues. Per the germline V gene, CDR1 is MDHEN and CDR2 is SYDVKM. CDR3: CASSLRQGRNTEAFF. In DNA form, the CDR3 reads TGTGCCAGCAGTCTCCGACAGGGAAGGAACACTGAAGCTTTCTTT.

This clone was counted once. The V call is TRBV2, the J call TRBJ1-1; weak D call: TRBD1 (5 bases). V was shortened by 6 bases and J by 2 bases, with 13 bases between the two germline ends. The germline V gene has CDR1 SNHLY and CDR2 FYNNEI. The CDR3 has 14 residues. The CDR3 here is CASRVGTVNTEAFF. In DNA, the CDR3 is TGTGCCAGCAGGGTCGGGACCGTTAACACTGAAGCTTTCTTT. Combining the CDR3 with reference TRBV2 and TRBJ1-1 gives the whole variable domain EPEVTQTPSHQVTQMGQEVILRCVPISNHLYFYWYRQILGQKVEFLVSFYNNEISEKSEIFDDQFSVERPDGSNFTLKIRSTKLEDSAMYFCASRVGTVNTEAFFGQGTRLTVV.

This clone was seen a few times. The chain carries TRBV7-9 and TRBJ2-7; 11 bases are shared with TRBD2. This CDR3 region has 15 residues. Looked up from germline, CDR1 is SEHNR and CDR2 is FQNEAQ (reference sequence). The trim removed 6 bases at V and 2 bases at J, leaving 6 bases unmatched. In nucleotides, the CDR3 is TGTGCCAGCAGGCCTACTAGCGGGGGAACCTACGAGCAGTACTTC. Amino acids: CASRPTSGGTYEQYF.

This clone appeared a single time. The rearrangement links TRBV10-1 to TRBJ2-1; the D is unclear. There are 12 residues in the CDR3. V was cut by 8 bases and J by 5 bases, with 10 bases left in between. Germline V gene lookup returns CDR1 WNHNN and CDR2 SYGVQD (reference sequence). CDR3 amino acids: CASSRNHNEQFF. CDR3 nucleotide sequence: TGCGCCAGCTCCAGGAACCACAATGAGCAGTTCTTC.

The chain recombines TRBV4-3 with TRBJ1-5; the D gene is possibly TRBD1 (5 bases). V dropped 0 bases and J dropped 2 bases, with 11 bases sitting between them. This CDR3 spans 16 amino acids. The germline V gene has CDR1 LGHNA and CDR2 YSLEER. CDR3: CASSQEWGEGNQPQHF. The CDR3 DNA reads TGCGCCAGCAGCCAAGAGTGGGGCGAGGGCAATCAGCCCCAGCATTTT.

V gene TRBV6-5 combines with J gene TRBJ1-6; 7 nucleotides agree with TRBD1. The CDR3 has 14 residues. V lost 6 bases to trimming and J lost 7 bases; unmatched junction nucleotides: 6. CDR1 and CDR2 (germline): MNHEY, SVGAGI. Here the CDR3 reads CASRTTGRNSPLHF. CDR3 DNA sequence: TGTGCCAGCAGGACGACAGGGCGCAATTCACCCCTCCACTTT.

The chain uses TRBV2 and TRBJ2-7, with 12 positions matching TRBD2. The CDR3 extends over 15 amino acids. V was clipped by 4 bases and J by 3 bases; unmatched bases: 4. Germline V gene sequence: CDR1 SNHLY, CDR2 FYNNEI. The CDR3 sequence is CASSARLAGVYEQYF. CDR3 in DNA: TGTGCCAGCAGTGCCAGACTAGCGGGGGTCTACGAGCAGTACTTC.

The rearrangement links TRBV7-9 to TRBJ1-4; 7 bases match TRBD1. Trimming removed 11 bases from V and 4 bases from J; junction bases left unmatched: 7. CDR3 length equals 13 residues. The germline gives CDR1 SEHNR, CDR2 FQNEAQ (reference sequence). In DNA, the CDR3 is TGTGCCGACCCGGGGACAGATAATGAAAAACTGTTTTTT. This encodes CADPGTDNEKLFF.